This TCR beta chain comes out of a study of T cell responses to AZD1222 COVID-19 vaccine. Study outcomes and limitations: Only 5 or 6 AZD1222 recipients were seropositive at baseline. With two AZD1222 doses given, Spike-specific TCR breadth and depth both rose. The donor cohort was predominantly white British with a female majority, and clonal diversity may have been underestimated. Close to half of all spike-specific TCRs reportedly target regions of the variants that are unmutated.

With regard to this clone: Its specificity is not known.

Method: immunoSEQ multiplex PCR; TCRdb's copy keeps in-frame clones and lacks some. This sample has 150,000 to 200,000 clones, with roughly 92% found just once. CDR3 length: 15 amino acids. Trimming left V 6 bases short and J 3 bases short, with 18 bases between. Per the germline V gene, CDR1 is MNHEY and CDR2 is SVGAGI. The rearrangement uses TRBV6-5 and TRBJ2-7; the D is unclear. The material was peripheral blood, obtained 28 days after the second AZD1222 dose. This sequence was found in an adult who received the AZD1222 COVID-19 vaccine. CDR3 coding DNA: TGTGCCAGCAGCTCGGACGGTTTATACCTCTACGAGCAGTACTTC. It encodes CASSSDGLYLYEQYF.